The clone carrying this T cell receptor beta chain was seen a handful of times. TCRdb called the RT-PCR reads again in MiXCR, with one record for every CDR3 protein. The sample has more than 850,000 distinct CDR3 sequences, about 20% seen once. These data come from a study of patients and donors after allogeneic stem cell transplantation. Sequencing input: blood, either unsorted or a sorted T cell fraction (not recorded which). This sequence originates from a human donor who was either an allogeneic HSCT recipient or a stem cell or donor lymphocyte infusion donor (not recorded which). It is not recorded whose cells these are; they may come from a transplant donor.

The CDR3 DNA is TGTGCCAGCAGCCCTTCCCTAGCGGCTAGCACAGATACGCAGTATTTT. This gives the protein CASSPSLAASTDTQYF. The chain carries TRBV7-2 and TRBJ2-3; 7 bases agree with TRBD2. Germline V CDR1 and CDR2: SGHTA, FQGNSA. This CDR3 contains 16 residues. The V and J ends lost 5 bases and 0 bases, in that order; junction bases with no gene match: 8.